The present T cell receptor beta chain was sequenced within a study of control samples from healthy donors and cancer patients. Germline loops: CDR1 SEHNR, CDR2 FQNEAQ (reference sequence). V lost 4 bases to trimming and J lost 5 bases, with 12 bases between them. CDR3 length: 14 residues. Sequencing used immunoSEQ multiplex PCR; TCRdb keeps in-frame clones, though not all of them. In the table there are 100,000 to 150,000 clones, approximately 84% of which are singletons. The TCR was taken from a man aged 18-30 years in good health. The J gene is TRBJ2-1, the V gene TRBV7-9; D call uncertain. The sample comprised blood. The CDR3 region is CASSSRLQNNEQFF. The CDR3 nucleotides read TGTGCCAGCAGCTCCCGTCTCCAAAACAATGAGCAGTTCTTC.